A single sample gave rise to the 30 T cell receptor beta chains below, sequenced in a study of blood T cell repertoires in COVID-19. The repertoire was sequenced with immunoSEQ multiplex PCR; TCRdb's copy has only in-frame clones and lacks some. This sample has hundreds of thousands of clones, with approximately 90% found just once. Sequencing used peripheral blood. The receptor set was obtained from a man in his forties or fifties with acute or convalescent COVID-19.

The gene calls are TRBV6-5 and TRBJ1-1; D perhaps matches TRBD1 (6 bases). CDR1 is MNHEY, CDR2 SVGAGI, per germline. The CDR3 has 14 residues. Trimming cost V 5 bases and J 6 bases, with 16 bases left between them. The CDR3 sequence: CASSPQGFTAEAFF. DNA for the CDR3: TGTGCCAGCAGTCCACAGGGCTTTACCGCTGAAGCTTTCTTT.

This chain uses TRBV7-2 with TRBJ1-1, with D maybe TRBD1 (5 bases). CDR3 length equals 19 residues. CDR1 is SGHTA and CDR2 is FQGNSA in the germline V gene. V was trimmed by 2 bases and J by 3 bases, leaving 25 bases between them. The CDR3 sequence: CASSLQALNFNIRDTEAFF. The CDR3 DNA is TGTGCCAGCAGCTTACAGGCCCTCAACTTTAACATCAGGGACACTGAAGCTTTCTTT.

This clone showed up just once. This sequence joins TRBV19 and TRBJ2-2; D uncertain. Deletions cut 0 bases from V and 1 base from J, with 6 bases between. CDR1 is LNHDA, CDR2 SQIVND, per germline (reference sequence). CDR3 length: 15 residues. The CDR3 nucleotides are TGTGCCAGTAGTATAGAGGCAGGGAACACCGGGGAGCTGTTTTTT. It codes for CASSIEAGNTGELFF. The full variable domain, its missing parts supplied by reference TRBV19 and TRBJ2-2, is DGGITQSPKYLFRKEGQNVTLSCEQNLNHDAMYWYRQDPGQGLRLIYYSQIVNDFQKGDIAEGYSVSREKKESFPLTVTSAQKNPTAFYLCASSIEAGNTGELFFGEGSRLTVL.

DNA for the CDR3: TGTGCCAGCAGCTTGAGACCCCAGGGCGGGGAGCTGTTTTTT. This translates into CASSLRPQGGELFF. The rearrangement joins TRBV14 to TRBJ2-2; D possibly corresponds to TRBD1 (5 bases). The ends were cut back, 5 bases at V and 7 bases at J, with 14 bases in the middle. CDR1 and CDR2 from the germline V gene are SGHDN and FVKESK. The CDR3 has 14 amino acids.

Here the CDR3 reads CASRRERGSYNEQFF. Written as DNA, the CDR3 is TGTGCCAGCAGGAGGGAGCGGGGTTCCTACAATGAGCAGTTCTTC. This chain connects TRBV6-5 to TRBJ2-1; 7 bases map to TRBD2. The junction had 6 bases not matched to a gene; V was cut back by 6 bases and J by 1 base. This CDR3 has 15 residues. Germline-derived CDR1 and CDR2 are MNHEY and SVGAGI.

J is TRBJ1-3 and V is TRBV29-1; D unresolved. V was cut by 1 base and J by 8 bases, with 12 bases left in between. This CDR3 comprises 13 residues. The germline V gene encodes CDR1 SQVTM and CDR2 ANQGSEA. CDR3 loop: CSVEGPGWDTIYF. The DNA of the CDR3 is TGCAGCGTTGAAGGTCCGGGTTGGGACACCATATATTTT.

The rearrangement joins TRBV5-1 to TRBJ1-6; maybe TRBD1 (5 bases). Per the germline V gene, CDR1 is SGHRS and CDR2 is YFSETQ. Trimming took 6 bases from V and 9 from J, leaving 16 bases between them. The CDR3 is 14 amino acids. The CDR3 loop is CASTLGDGFSPLHF. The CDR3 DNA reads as TGCGCCAGCACCCTAGGGGATGGGTTTTCACCCCTCCACTTT.

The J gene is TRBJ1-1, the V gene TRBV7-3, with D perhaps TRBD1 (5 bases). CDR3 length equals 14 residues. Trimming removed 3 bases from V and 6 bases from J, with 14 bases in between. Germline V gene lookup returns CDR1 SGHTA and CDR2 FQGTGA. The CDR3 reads CASSFTPSGAEAFF. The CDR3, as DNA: TGTGCCAGCAGCTTTACCCCGTCGGGGGCTGAAGCTTTCTTT.

This CDR3 is CASSSRGPNEKLFF. The CDR3 DNA reads TGTGCCAGCAGTTCCAGGGGGCCTAATGAAAAACTGTTTTTT. The V call is TRBV7-6, the J call TRBJ1-4; 8 bases are a match to TRBD1. J lost 3 bases, V lost 6 bases, and 3 bases had no gene match. This CDR3 has 14 residues. CDR1 and CDR2 from the germline V gene are SGHVS and FNYEAQ.

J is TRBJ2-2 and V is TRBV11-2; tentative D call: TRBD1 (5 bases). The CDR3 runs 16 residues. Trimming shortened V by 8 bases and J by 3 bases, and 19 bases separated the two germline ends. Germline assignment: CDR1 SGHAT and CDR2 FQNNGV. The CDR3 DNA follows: TGTGCCAGCGTAAGATCCCTCGACAGTCACACCGGGGAGCTGTTTTTT. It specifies CASVRSLDSHTGELFF.

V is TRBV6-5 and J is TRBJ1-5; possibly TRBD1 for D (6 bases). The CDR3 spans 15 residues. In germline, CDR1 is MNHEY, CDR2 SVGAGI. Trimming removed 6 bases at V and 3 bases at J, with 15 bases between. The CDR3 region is CASRVYRDNNQPQHF. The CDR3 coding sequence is TGTGCCAGCAGAGTCTACCGGGACAACAATCAGCCCCAGCATTTT.

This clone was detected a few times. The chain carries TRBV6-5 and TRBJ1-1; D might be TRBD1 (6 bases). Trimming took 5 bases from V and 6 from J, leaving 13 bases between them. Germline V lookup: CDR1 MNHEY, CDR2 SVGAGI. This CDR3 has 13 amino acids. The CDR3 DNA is TGTGCCAGCAGTCAAAGGACAGTCGCTGAAGCTTTCTTT. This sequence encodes CASSQRTVAEAFF.

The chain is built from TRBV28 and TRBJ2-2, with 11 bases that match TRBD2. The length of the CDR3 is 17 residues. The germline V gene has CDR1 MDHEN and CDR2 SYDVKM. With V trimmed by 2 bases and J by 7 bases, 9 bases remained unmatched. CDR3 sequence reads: CASSLHPGLAANGELFF. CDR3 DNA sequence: TGTGCCAGCAGTTTACATCCGGGACTAGCGGCTAACGGGGAGCTGTTTTTT.

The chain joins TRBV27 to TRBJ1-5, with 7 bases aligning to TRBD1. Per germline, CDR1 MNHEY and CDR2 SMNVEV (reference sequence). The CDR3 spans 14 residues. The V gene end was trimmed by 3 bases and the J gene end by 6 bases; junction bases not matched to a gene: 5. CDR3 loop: CASSFQGGGQPQHF. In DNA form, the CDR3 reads TGTGCCAGCAGTTTCCAGGGGGGAGGTCAGCCCCAGCATTTT.

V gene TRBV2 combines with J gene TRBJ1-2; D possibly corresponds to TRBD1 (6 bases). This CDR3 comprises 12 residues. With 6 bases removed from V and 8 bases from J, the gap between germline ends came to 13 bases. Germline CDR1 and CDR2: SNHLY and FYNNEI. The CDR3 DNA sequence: TGTGCCAGCAGGGGGGCTTCGAGAGGCTACACCTTC. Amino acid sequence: CASRGASRGYTF.

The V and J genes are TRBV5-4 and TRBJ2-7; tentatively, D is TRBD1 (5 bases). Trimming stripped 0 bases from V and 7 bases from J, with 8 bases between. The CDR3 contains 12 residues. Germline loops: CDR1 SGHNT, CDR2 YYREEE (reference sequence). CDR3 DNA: TGTGCCAGCAGCTTGGACAGGCTGGAGCAGTACTTC. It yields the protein CASSLDRLEQYF. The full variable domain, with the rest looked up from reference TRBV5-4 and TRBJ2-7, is ETGVTQSPTHLIKTRGQQVTLRCSSQSGHNTVSWYQQALGQGPQFIFQYYREEENGRGNFPPRFSGLQFPNYSSELNVNALELDDSALYLCASSLDRLEQYFGPGTRLTVT.

The CDR3 DNA reads TGCGCCAGCAGCTTGGCCTTGAGCTCTGGGGCCAACGTCCTGACTTTC. It yields the protein CASSLALSSGANVLTF. V gene TRBV5-1 combines with J gene TRBJ2-6; no clear D gene. Trimming left V 0 bases short and J 0 bases short, with 7 bases between. CDR3 length: 16 amino acids. Germline lookup yields CDR1 SGHRS and CDR2 YFSETQ.

CDR3 region: CASSRQVSYEQYF. CDR3 DNA: TGTGCCAGCAGCCGACAGGTCTCCTACGAGCAGTACTTC. The gene calls are TRBV3-1 (or the pseudogene TRBV3-2) and TRBJ2-7; a weak D match, TRBD1 (6 bases). V was clipped by 4 bases and J by 0 bases, with 7 bases between them. The CDR3 has 13 residues. Germline CDR1 is LGHDT and CDR2 is YNNKEL (reference sequence).

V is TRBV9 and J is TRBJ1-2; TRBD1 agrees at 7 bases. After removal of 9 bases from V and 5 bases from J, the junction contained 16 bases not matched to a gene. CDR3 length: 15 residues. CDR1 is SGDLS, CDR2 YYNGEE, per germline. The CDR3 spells CATHPTAGGWYGYTF. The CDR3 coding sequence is TGTGCCACGCACCCTACCGCAGGGGGTTGGTATGGCTACACCTTC.

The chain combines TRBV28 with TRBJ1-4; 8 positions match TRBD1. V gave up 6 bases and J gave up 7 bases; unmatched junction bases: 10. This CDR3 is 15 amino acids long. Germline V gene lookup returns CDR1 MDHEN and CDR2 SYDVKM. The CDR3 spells CASSKPPRGLEKLFF. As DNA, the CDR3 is TGTGCCAGCAGCAAACCCCCCAGGGGGCTTGAAAAACTGTTTTTT.

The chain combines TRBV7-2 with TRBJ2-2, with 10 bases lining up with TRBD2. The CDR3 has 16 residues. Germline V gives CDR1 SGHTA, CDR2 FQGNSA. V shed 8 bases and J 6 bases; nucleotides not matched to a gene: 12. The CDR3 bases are TGTGCCAGCCGACTAATGAGCGGGGGGGGATCCGGGGAGCTGTTTTTT. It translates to CASRLMSGGGSGELFF. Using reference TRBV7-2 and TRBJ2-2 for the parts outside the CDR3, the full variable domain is GAGVSQSPSNKVTEKGKDVELRCDPISGHTALYWYRQSLGQGLEFLIYFQGNSAPDKSGLPSDRFSAERTGGSVSTLTIQRTQQEDSAVYLCASRLMSGGGSGELFFGEGSRLTVL.

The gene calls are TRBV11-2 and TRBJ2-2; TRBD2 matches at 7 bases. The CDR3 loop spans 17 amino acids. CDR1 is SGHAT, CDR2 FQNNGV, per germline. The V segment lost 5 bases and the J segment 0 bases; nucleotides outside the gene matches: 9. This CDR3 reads CASSDGGRVSNTGELFF. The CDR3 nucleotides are TGTGCCAGCAGCGACGGGGGGAGGGTTTCGAACACCGGGGAGCTGTTTTTT.

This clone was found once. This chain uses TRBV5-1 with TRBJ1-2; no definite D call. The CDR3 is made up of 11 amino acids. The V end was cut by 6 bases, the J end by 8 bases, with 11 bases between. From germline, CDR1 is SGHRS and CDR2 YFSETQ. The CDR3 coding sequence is TGCGCCAGCACCCAGAGAGGGGGCTACACCTTC. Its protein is CASTQRGGYTF.

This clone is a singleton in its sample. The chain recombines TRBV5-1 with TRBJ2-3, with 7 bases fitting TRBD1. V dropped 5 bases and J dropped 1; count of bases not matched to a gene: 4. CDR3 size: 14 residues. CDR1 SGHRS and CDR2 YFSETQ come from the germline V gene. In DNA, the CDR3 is TGCGCCAGCAGTTCAGGACAGGGCACAGATACGCAGTATTTT. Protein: CASSSGQGTDTQYF. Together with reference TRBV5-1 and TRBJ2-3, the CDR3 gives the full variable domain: KAGVTQTPRYLIKTRGQQVTLSCSPISGHRSVSWYQQTPGQGLQFLFEYFSETQRNKGNFPGRFSGRQFSNSRSEMNVSTLELGDSALYLCASSSGQGTDTQYFGPGTRLTVL.

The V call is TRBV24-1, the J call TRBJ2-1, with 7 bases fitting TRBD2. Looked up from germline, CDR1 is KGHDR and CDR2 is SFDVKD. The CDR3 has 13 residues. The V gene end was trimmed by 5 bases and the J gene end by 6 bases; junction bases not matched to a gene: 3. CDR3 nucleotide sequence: TGTGCCACCAGTGTTCCGGGGGGCAATGAGCAGTTCTTC. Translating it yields CATSVPGGNEQFF.

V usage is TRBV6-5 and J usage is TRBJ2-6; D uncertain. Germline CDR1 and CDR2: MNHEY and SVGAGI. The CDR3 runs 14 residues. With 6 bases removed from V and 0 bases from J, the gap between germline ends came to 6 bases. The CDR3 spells CASSLDSGANVLTF. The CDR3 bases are TGTGCCAGCAGCCTAGACTCTGGGGCCAACGTCCTGACTTTC.

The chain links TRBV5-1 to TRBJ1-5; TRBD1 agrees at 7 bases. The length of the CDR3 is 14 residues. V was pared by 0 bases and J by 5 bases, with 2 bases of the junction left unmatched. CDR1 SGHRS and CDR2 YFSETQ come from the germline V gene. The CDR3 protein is CASSLAGGYQPQHF. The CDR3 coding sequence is TGCGCCAGCAGCTTGGCAGGGGGGTATCAGCCCCAGCATTTT.

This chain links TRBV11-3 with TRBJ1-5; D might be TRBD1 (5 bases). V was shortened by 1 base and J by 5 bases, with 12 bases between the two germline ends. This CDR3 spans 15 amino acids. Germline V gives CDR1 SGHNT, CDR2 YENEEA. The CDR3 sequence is CASSLVSGGDQPQHF. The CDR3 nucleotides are TGTGCCAGCAGCTTAGTCTCCGGAGGGGATCAGCCCCAGCATTTT.

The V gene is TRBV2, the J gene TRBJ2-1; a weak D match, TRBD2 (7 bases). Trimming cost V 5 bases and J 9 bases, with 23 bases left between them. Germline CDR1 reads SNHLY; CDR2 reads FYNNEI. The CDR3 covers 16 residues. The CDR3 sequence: CASSTGSAAAGAEQFF. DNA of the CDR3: TGTGCCAGCAGTACCGGGTCCGCAGCCGCGGGGGCTGAGCAGTTCTTC.

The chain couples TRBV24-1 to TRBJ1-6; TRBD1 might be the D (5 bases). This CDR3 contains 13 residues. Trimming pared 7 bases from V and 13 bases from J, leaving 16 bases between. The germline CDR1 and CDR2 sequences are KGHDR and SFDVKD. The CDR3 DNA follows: TGTGCCACCAGCGGCGCCGTAGGGGATCCCCTCCACTTT. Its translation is CATSGAVGDPLHF.